The following is a TCR beta chain sequence with its context. This sample is drawn from a study of blood T cell repertoires in COVID-19. Study-wide context: Sites in the United States, Italy and Spain provided acute and convalescent COVID-19 samples. Sample material is recorded as cDNA or gDNA derived from T cells, B-cell-depleted T cells, or PBMCs.

Per the original data handling: Reference gene primer amplification in the assay estimated nucleated cell counts. Assay: immunoSEQ multiplex PCR; the TCRdb copy retains only in-frame clones and omits some. That table furnishes V, J and clone size, whereas the DNA furnished D and trimming. The table has about 86,000 clones, roughly 88% seen once; the top ten hold 31%. CDR3 length equals 14 residues. From germline, CDR1 is LNHNV and CDR2 YYDKDF (reference sequence). V lost 6 bases and J lost 4, with 14 bases in between. J is TRBJ2-3 and V is TRBV15; no definite D call. The sample comprised peripheral blood. This TCR derives from a woman aged 80 or over with active or convalescent COVID-19. CDR3 sequence reads: CATSMGQPADTQYF. CDR3 DNA: TGTGCCACCAGTATGGGCCAACCGGCAGATACGCAGTATTTT.